The 5 T cell receptor beta chains in this list originate from one sample, sequenced in a study of cytomegalovirus exposure and HLA in healthy donors. Clones were read by immunoSEQ multiplex PCR, and TCRdb kept only the in-frame ones, dropping some. This repertoire shows 200,000 or so clones, roughly 84% found once; its top ten account for roughly 7%. The sequenced sample consisted of PBMCs. These receptors were taken from a young man in good health and CMV-seropositive.

Of note for this clone: One end of the junction fails to match germline, which may point to a read error. This chain joins TRBV6-4 and TRBJ2-3; D is unclear. The CDR3 has 10 amino acids. Germline V gives CDR1 MRHNA, CDR2 SNTAGT. This CDR3 is CASSTDTHYF. In DNA form, the CDR3 reads TGTGCCAGCAGCACAGATACGCATTATTTT.

The V call is TRBV5-1, the J call TRBJ2-7; 7 nucleotides agree with TRBD1. The CDR3 contains 15 residues. J was trimmed by 3 bases and V by 0 bases; bases with no gene match: 6. CDR1 and CDR2 (germline): SGHRS, YFSETQ. The CDR3 region has the DNA TGCGCCAGCAGCTTGGCCGGACAGGTAAACTACGAGCAGTACTTC. It yields the protein CASSLAGQVNYEQYF.

This chain connects TRBV7-6 to TRBJ1-1; D is uncertain. The CDR3 spans 13 residues. Germline V gene sequence: CDR1 SGHVS, CDR2 FNYEAQ. Deletions cut 3 bases from V and 5 bases from J, with 10 bases between. The CDR3 sequence is CASSFGEGTEAFF. The DNA for the CDR3 is TGTGCCAGCAGCTTCGGGGAAGGGACTGAAGCTTTCTTT.

The rearrangement joins TRBV9 to TRBJ1-2; D is perhaps TRBD1 (6 bases). The CDR3 runs to 14 residues. Trimming cost V 0 bases and J 7 bases, with 13 bases left between them. In germline, CDR1 is SGDLS, CDR2 YYNGEE. The CDR3 loop is CASSVGQQGFGYTF. CDR3 sequence (DNA): TGTGCCAGCAGCGTAGGACAACAGGGTTTTGGCTACACCTTC.

The rearrangement uses TRBV9 and TRBJ2-1; tentative D call: TRBD1 (5 bases). The germline gives CDR1 SGDLS, CDR2 YYNGEE. There are 14 residues in the CDR3. Trimming pared 4 bases from V and 7 bases from J, leaving 15 bases between. The CDR3 loop reads CASSQVGAPNEQFF. CDR3 DNA: TGTGCCAGCAGCCAAGTTGGGGCTCCAAATGAGCAGTTCTTC.